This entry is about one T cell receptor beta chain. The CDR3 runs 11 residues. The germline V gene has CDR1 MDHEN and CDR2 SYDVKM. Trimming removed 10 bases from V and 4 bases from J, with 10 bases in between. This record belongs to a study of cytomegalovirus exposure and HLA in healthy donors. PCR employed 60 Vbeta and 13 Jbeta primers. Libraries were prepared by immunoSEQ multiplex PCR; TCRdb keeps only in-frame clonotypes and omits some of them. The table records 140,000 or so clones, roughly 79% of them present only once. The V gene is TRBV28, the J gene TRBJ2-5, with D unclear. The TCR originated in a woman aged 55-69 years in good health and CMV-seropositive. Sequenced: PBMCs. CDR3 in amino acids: CAITSRETQYF. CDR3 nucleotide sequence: TGTGCCATCACCTCGAGAGAGACCCAGTACTTC.